This T cell receptor beta chain was found in a study of cytomegalovirus exposure and HLA in healthy donors. Study-wide findings and caveats: The study put 150 to 200 TCR beta chains on its list as cytomegalovirus-associated.

The repertoire was sequenced with immunoSEQ multiplex PCR; TCRdb's copy has only in-frame clones and lacks some. The sample comprises 150,000 to 200,000 clones, around nine tenths of which are singletons, and less than 3% rests with the top ten. Notes on this clone: Antigen: not known.

Germline-derived CDR1 and CDR2 are SEHNR and FQNEAQ (reference sequence). The V gene end was trimmed by 2 bases and the J gene end by 7 bases; junction bases not matched to a gene: 5. The CDR3 has 15 residues. The V gene is TRBV7-9, the J gene TRBJ2-1; 10 nucleotides align to TRBD2. Material: PBMCs. This TCR was sampled from a man aged 18 to 29 in good health and CMV-seropositive. CDR3 sequence (DNA): TGTGCCAGCAGCTTACTCGGGACTAGCGCAAATGAGCAGTTCTTC. Its protein product is CASSLLGTSANEQFF.